The clone carrying this T cell receptor (beta chain) was counted only a few times. This sample is drawn from a study of blood T cells in healthy people across ages. The use of a sample-barcoded 5' primer and a J-beta primer mix characterized a second PCR of roughly 6 to 11 cycles. TCRdb re-called the 5' RACE reads with MiXCR, one entry per CDR3 protein. This sample has over 1.5 million distinct CDR3 sequences, with around half found just once. Researchers report isolating at least 6 million PBMCs per sample. The clonotype was recovered from a woman in her thirties or forties in good health. Input material: blood.

As DNA, the CDR3 is TGTGCCACCAGCAGACAGCAACCCCCGGGAGAGACCCAGTACTTC. Amino acids: CATSRQQPPGETQYF. The chain couples TRBV15 to TRBJ2-5; no definite D call. The CDR3 has 15 amino acids. Germline V lookup: CDR1 LNHNV, CDR2 YYDKDF (reference sequence). V was cut by 2 bases and J by 4 bases, with 14 bases left in between.